What follows are 25 T cell receptor beta chains derived from one specimen sequenced in a study of blood T cell repertoires in COVID-19. Some clones are missing from TCRdb's copy, which holds only in-frame ones; the method was immunoSEQ multiplex PCR. The table includes about 320,000 clones, 89% detected once. Sequenced sample: peripheral blood. These receptors all come from a man aged 18 to 29 who had recovered from COVID-19.

This chain uses TRBV5-1 with TRBJ1-5; 9 nucleotides match TRBD1. The germline gives CDR1 SGHRS, CDR2 YFSETQ. The V and J ends lost 0 bases and 11 bases, in that order; junction bases with no gene match: 3. The CDR3 covers 13 residues. The CDR3 DNA is TGCGCCAGCAGCTTGGCCGGGACAGGGACCCAGCATTTT. Translation gives CASSLAGTGTQHF.

The genes are TRBV3-1 (or the pseudogene TRBV3-2) and TRBJ2-1; maybe TRBD2 (5 bases). This CDR3 is built from 15 residues. V lost 0 bases and J lost 1, with 7 bases in between. Germline V gene data show CDR1 as LGHDT and CDR2 as YNNKEL (reference sequence). The CDR3: CASSQDAGSYNEQFF. CDR3 nucleotides: TGTGCCAGCAGCCAAGACGCGGGTTCCTACAATGAGCAGTTCTTC.

A few counts support this clone. DNA for the CDR3: TGTGCCAGTTCCGCGCAGGGGGCAGGCGGGGAGCTGTTTTTT. Translation gives CASSAQGAGGELFF. The V call is TRBV19, the J call TRBJ2-2; 8 bases match TRBD1. The CDR3 covers 14 residues. Germline CDR1 LNHDA, CDR2 SQIVND (reference sequence). Trimming cost V 8 bases and J 7 bases; bases outside gene matches: 9.

This clone appeared a single time. The J gene is TRBJ1-2, the V gene TRBV9; 8 bases are a match to TRBD1. The CDR3 runs 14 residues. J lost 7 bases, V lost 4 bases, and 9 bases had no gene match. Germline V gives CDR1 SGDLS, CDR2 YYNGEE. CDR3 protein: CASSPRTGRTGYTF. For the CDR3, the DNA is TGTGCCAGCAGCCCCCGGACAGGGAGGACTGGCTACACCTTC.

This clone was detected only once. V usage is TRBV3-1 (or the pseudogene TRBV3-2) and J usage is TRBJ2-7; D not certain. Trimming cost V 1 base and J 4 bases, with 5 bases left between them. The germline V gene encodes CDR1 LGHDT and CDR2 YNNKEL (reference sequence). This CDR3 has 12 amino acids. The CDR3 loop is CASSQVRYEQYF. The CDR3 DNA reads as TGTGCCAGCAGCCAAGTCCGTTACGAGCAGTACTTC.

The rearrangement links TRBV6-1 to TRBJ1-5; 8 bases map to TRBD1. Unmatched junction bases numbered 5, after V lost 1 base and J lost 0 bases. The germline gives CDR1 MNHNS, CDR2 SASEGT. The CDR3 covers 17 residues. The CDR3 DNA is TGTGCCAGCAGTGAAGGGGGACAGGTTTATAGCAATCAGCCCCAGCATTTT. It translates to CASSEGGQVYSNQPQHF.

CDR3 sequence reads: CASSQLTGANSPLHF. The CDR3 bases are TGCGCCAGCAGCCAATTGACAGGGGCCAATTCACCCCTCCACTTT. This sequence joins TRBV5-1 and TRBJ1-6, with TRBD1 matching 8 bases. The V gene end was trimmed by 4 bases and the J gene end by 7 bases; junction bases not matched to a gene: 7. Germline CDR1 reads SGHRS; CDR2 reads YFSETQ. CDR3 size: 15 residues.

The chain is built from TRBV2 and TRBJ2-7; D is uncertain. Germline values: CDR1 SNHLY, CDR2 FYNNEI. There are 11 residues in the CDR3. The V gene lost 5 bases and the J gene lost 2 bases, with 4 bases spanning the gap. The CDR3 DNA is TGTGCCAGCAGTCTTACCTACGAGCAGTACTTC. Protein sequence: CASSLTYEQYF.

The chain employs TRBV7-9 and TRBJ1-2; unclear D gene. The CDR3 contains 17 residues. Trimming shortened V by 5 bases and J by 4 bases, and 23 bases separated the two germline ends. Germline CDR1 reads SEHNR; CDR2 reads FQNEAQ (reference sequence). The CDR3 reads CASSTAVLLMTSYGYTF. The CDR3 nucleotides read TGTGCCAGCAGCACAGCGGTCCTCCTAATGACCTCCTATGGCTACACCTTC.

This clone showed up just once. This chain connects TRBV5-1 to TRBJ1-5, with D uncertain. CDR1 SGHRS and CDR2 YFSETQ come from the germline V gene. V was cut by 0 bases and J by 5 bases, with 9 bases left in between. CDR3 length: 14 amino acids. In nucleotides, the CDR3 is TGCGCCAGCAGCTTGGAGTCGAGGGATCAGCCCCAGCATTTT. Its translation is CASSLESRDQPQHF. The full variable domain, rest sourced from reference TRBV5-1 and TRBJ1-5, is KAGVTQTPRYLIKTRGQQVTLSCSPISGHRSVSWYQQTPGQGLQFLFEYFSETQRNKGNFPGRFSGRQFSNSRSEMNVSTLELGDSALYLCASSLESRDQPQHFGDGTRLSIL.

This clone appeared a single time. The chain combines TRBV7-2 with TRBJ2-7; D gene unclear. CDR1 and CDR2 from the germline V gene are SGHTA and FQGNSA. V was trimmed by 5 bases and J by 6 bases, leaving 11 bases between them. CDR3 size: 12 residues. CDR3 region: CASSPSRVEQYF. CDR3 coding DNA: TGTGCCAGCAGCCCGTCCCGGGTCGAGCAGTACTTC.

The rearrangement links TRBV7-2 to TRBJ1-2; unclear D gene. Trimming took 2 bases from V and 1 from J, leaving 17 bases between them. Per germline, CDR1 SGHTA and CDR2 FQGNSA. The CDR3 is 17 amino acids. As DNA, the CDR3 is TGTGCCAGCAGCTTAAACATCTTCGCGGCGCTTAACTATGGCTACACCTTC. Its protein product is CASSLNIFAALNYGYTF.

This chain joins TRBV6-2 or TRBV6-3 and TRBJ2-5; TRBD1 matches 8 bases. Germline V lookup: CDR1 MNHEY, CDR2 SVGEGT. The CDR3 length is 16 residues. Losses at the gene ends were 0 bases for V and 4 bases for J; bases not matched to a gene: 7. The CDR3 loop is CASSYSITGQGETQYF. CDR3 sequence (DNA): TGTGCCAGCAGTTACTCCATTACCGGACAGGGAGAGACCCAGTACTTC.

Details on this clone: One junction end disagrees with the germline gene, perhaps due to a read error. The chain couples TRBV7-6 to TRBJ2-3; D is unresolved. Germline assignment: CDR1 SGHVS and CDR2 FNYEAQ. This CDR3 has 13 amino acids. In DNA form, the CDR3 reads TGTGCCAGCAGCGTAGCTATCACAGATACGCAGTATTTT. It is translated as CASSVAITDTQYF. Based on the CDR3 plus reference TRBV7-6 and TRBJ2-3, the full variable domain is GAGVSQSPRYKVTKRGQDVALRCDPISGHVSLYWYRQALGQGPEFLTYFNYEAQQDKSGLPNDRFSAERPEGSISTLTIQRTEQRDSAMYRCASSVAITDTQYFGPGTRLTVL.

A note on this clone: Other DNA sequences in this specimen translate into the identical CDR3. The chain recombines TRBV6-5 with TRBJ2-7; maybe TRBD2 (6 bases). The CDR3 covers 12 residues. Germline values: CDR1 MNHEY, CDR2 SVGAGI. V shed 0 bases and J shed 6 bases, with 6 bases lying between them. CDR3 sequence: CASSYSGGEQYF. The CDR3 coding sequence is TGTGCCAGCAGTTACTCGGGGGGCGAGCAGTACTTC.

CDR3 coding DNA: TGTGCCAGCAGCTCTCTCTCTGGAAACACCATATATTTT. Translation gives CASSSLSGNTIYF. The gene calls are TRBV7-9 and TRBJ1-3; no firm D call. The ends were cut back, 4 bases at V and 0 bases at J, with 4 bases in the middle. CDR3 length: 13 amino acids. Germline CDR1 reads SEHNR; CDR2 reads FQNEAQ (reference sequence).

The rearrangement links TRBV10-2 to TRBJ2-7, with no clear D. This CDR3 region has 13 residues. Trimming took 7 bases from V and 3 from J, leaving 13 bases between them. CDR1 is WSHSY and CDR2 is SAAADI in the germline V gene. CDR3 protein: CASMVVNSYEQYF. The CDR3 DNA reads as TGCGCCAGCATGGTGGTAAACAGCTACGAGCAGTACTTC.

This chain links TRBV6-6 with TRBJ1-1, with D perhaps TRBD1 (6 bases). The CDR3 spans 14 residues. V was shortened by 6 bases and J by 4 bases, with 15 bases between the two germline ends. In germline, CDR1 is MNHNY, CDR2 SVGAGI (reference sequence). Here the CDR3 reads CASSLTGHGTEAFF. CDR3 in DNA: TGTGCCAGCAGCTTGACAGGTCATGGCACTGAAGCTTTCTTT.

This chain connects TRBV10-2 to TRBJ2-7; tentatively, D is TRBD1 (6 bases). CDR3 length: 11 residues. Germline CDR1 WSHSY, CDR2 SAAADI. The V end lost 8 bases, the J end lost 5 bases, and 10 bases lay between the germline ends. The CDR3, as DNA: TGCGCCAGCCTGGACAGCCACGAGCAGTACTTC. Protein product: CASLDSHEQYF.

The CDR3 reads CASSVTGTGGVRSLNQPQHF. In DNA form, the CDR3 reads TGTGCCAGTAGTGTTACCGGGACAGGGGGCGTTAGGTCCCTCAATCAGCCCCAGCATTTT. The chain is built from TRBV19 and TRBJ1-5; TRBD1 matches 12 bases. Germline CDR1 is LNHDA and CDR2 is SQIVND (reference sequence). The CDR3 spans 20 residues. Losses at the gene ends were 5 bases for V and 3 bases for J; bases not matched to a gene: 17.

This clone turned up a few times. This chain joins TRBV5-1 and TRBJ2-7; 12 bases agree with TRBD2. Germline CDR1 SGHRS, CDR2 YFSETQ. V shed 0 bases, J shed 6 bases, and the junction held 4 bases outside the gene matches. The CDR3 runs 15 residues. The CDR3 loop reads CASSLGLAGEGEQYF. In DNA, the CDR3 is TGCGCCAGCAGCTTGGGACTAGCGGGGGAGGGCGAGCAGTACTTC.

This chain links TRBV9 with TRBJ1-4, with TRBD1 identical over 7 bases. CDR1 SGDLS and CDR2 YYNGEE come from the germline V gene. V shed 1 base and J 2 bases; nucleotides not matched to a gene: 2. This CDR3 contains 15 residues. The CDR3 sequence is CASSVKGATNEKLFF. The CDR3 coding sequence is TGTGCCAGCAGCGTAAAGGGGGCGACTAATGAAAAACTGTTTTTT.

This chain connects TRBV19 to TRBJ2-7; TRBD1 aligns across 7 bases. This CDR3 spans 13 amino acids. J gave up 4 bases and V 3 bases, and 3 bases lay outside the gene matches. CDR1 LNHDA and CDR2 SQIVND come from the germline V gene (reference sequence). CDR3 sequence: CASSIDRAYEQYF. In nucleotides, the CDR3 is TGTGCCAGTAGTATCGACAGGGCTTACGAGCAGTACTTC.

The chain joins TRBV11-3 to TRBJ2-1; TRBD2 agrees at 12 bases. This CDR3 has 17 amino acids. CDR1 is SGHNT and CDR2 is YENEEA in the germline V gene. The V gene end was trimmed by 0 bases and the J gene end by 7 bases; junction bases not matched to a gene: 7. CDR3 in DNA: TGTGCCAGCAGCTTAGATGCCGGGACTAGCGGGTGGAATGAGCAGTTCTTC. It specifies CASSLDAGTSGWNEQFF.

This sequence joins TRBV10-3 and TRBJ2-1; D remains unclear. CDR3 size: 13 residues. Germline CDR1 and CDR2: ENHRY and SYGVKD. V gave up 0 bases and J gave up 11 bases, with 11 bases separating them. CDR3 sequence (DNA): TGTGCCATCAGTGAGTCCACCACTATCAAGCAGTTCTTC. This gives the protein CAISESTTIKQFF.